This T cell receptor (beta chain) was sequenced in a study of blood T cell repertoires in COVID-19. Assay used: immunoSEQ multiplex PCR; TCRdb lists only in-frame clones, some missing. The data show roughly 120,000 clones, with 60% to 85% seen just once and about 2.5% held by the top ten. Germline loops: CDR1 SNHLY, CDR2 FYNNEI. V was shortened by 1 base and J by 6 bases, with 4 bases between the two germline ends. The CDR3 is made up of 12 amino acids. This chain connects TRBV2 to TRBJ2-1; no firm D call. Input material: peripheral blood. This receptor was taken from a man in his 70s with acute or convalescent COVID-19. For the CDR3, the DNA is TGTGCCAGCAGTGAAGGAGGCAATGAGCAGTTCTTC. It yields the protein CASSEGGNEQFF.